The entry below gives a single T cell receptor beta chain sequence along with its context. This sample was included in a study of preoperative IRX-2 immunotherapy in early breast cancer. TCRdb keeps only in-frame clones here, not all; method: immunoSEQ multiplex PCR. The repertoire holds about 19,000 clones, with just under 85% as singletons. Treatment: preoperative locoregional IRX-2 cytokine immunotherapy. Patients received preoperative, locoregional IRX-2 cytokine immunotherapy in a phase Ib study. The CDR3 is 13 amino acids. Germline CDR1 SGDLS, CDR2 YYNGEE. V was pared by 7 bases and J by 4 bases, with 3 bases of the junction left unmatched.

V and J are TRBV9 and TRBJ1-5; 9 nucleotides align to TRBD1. This TCR was sampled from a human donor with breast cancer. This specimen was lymph node tissue, taken after IRX-2 immunotherapy. The CDR3 sequence: CASQGTGNQPQHF. CDR3 bases: TGTGCCAGCCAAGGGACAGGGAATCAGCCCCAGCATTTT.